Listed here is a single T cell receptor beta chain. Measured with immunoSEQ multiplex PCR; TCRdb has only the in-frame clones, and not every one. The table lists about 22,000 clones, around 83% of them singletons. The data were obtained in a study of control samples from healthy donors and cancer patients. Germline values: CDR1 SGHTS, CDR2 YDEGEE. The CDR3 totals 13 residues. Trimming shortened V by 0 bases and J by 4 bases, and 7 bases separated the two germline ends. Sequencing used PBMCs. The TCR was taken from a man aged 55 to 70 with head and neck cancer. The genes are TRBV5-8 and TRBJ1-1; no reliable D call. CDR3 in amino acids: CASSLEIVTEAFF. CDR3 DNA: TGTGCCAGCAGCTTGGAGATAGTCACTGAAGCTTTCTTT.